This TCR beta chain was captured by sequencing in a study of blood T cell repertoires in COVID-19. Overall study: Acute and convalescent COVID-19 specimens originated in the United States, Italy and Spain. Nucleic acid was either cDNA or gDNA, and it came from T cells, B-cell-depleted T cells, or PBMCs.

Germline CDR1 reads GTSNPN; CDR2 reads SVGIG (reference sequence). CDR3 length equals 14 residues. Trimming removed 5 bases from V and 0 bases from J, with 13 bases in between. Using immunoSEQ multiplex PCR, the repertoire was profiled, and TCRdb retains in-frame clones only, with some absent. The table lists about 130,000 clones, approximately 81% of them singletons. What was sequenced was peripheral blood. This chain links TRBV30 with TRBJ1-1; tentatively, D is TRBD1 (5 bases). The sequence was obtained from a man between 60 and 75 years old with acute or convalescent COVID-19. CDR3 amino acids: CAWAPLGVNTEAFF. CDR3 nucleotide sequence: TGTGCCTGGGCCCCGTTAGGGGTGAACACTGAAGCTTTCTTT.